A single T cell receptor beta chain is shown here with its context. This CDR3 contains 16 residues. With V trimmed by 3 bases and J by 9 bases, 7 bases remained unmatched. Germline V CDR1 and CDR2: SGDLS, YYNGEE. This sample stems from a study of CD8 T cells in Susac syndrome. Sequencing targeted TCR beta in blood CD8+ and CD4+ T cells. In contrast to the negatively isolated CD8+ and CD4+ T cells, TEMRA cells were FACS-enriched. RNA in amounts of about 0.5 to 1 ug was reverse transcribed with random hexamers. By means of immunoSEQ multiplex PCR, TCR beta CDR3 spanning 54 Vbeta and 13 Jbeta underwent amplification. A single record per CDR3 protein comes from TCRdb applying MiXCR to the immunoSEQ multiplex PCR reads. Found here are some 250,000 distinct CDR3 sequences, almost 97% of them singletons; the top ten hold about 0.094%.

Sequences were obtained from CD4+ T cells from PBMCs. The gene calls are TRBV9 and TRBJ2-1, with 15 positions matching TRBD2. This receptor was identified in a human donor with Susac syndrome. The DNA for the CDR3 is TGTGCCAGCAGCGCCCCCCTGGGACTAGCGGGAGGTGAGCAGTTCTTC. Translating it yields CASSAPLGLAGGEQFF.